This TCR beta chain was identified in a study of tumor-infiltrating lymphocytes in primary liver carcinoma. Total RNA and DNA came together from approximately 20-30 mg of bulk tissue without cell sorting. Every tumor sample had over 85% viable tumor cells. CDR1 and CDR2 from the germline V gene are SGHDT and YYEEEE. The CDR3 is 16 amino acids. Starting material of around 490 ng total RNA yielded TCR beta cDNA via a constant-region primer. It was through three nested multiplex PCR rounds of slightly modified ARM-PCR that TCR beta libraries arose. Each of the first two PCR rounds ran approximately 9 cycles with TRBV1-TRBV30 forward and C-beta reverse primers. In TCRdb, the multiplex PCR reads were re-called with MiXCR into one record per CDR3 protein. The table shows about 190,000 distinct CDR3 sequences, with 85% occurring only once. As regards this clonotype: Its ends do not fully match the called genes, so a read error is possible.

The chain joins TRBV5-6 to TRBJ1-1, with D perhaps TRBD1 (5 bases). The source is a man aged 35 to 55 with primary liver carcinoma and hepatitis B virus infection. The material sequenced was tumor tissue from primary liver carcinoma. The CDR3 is CVSGATELRLNTEAFF. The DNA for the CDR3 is TGTGTCAGCGGCGCGACAGAACTCCGTTTGAACACTGAAGCTTTCTTT.